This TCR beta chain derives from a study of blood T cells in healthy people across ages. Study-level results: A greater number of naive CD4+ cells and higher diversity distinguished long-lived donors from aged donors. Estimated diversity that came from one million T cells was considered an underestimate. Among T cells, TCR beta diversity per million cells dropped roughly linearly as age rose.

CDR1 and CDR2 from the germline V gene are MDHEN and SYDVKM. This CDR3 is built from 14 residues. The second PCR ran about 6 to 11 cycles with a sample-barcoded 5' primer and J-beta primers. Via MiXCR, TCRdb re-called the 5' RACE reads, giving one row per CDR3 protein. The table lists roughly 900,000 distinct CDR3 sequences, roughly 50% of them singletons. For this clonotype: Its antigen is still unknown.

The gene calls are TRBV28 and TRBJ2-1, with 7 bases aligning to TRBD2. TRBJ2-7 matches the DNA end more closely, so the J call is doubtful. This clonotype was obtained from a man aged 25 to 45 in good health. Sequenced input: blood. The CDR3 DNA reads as TGTGCCAGCCTCCAAGCGGGAACCGTCTACGAGCAGTACTTC. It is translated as CASLQAGTVYEQYF.